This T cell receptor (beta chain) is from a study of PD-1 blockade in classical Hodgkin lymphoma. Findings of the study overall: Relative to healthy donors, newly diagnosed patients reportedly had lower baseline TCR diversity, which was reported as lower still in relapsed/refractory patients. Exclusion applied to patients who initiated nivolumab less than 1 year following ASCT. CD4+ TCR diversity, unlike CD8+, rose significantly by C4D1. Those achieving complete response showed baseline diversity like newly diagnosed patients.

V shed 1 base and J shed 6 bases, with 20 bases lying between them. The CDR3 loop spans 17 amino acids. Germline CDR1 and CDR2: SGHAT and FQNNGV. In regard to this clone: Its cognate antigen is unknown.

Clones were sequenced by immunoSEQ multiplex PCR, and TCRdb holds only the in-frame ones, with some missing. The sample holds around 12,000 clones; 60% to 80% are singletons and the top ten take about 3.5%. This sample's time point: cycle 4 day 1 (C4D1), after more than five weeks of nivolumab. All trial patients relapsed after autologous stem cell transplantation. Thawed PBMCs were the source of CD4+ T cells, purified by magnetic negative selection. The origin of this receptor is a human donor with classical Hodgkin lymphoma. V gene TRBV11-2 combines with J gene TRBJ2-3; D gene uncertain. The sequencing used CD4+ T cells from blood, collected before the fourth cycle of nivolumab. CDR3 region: CASSLVRSGVLRDTQYF. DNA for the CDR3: TGTGCCAGCAGCTTAGTCCGTTCTGGCGTCCTCAGGGATACGCAGTATTTT.